This T cell receptor (beta chain) appears in the sequencing data of a study of T cell responses to AZD1222 COVID-19 vaccine. The data were produced by immunoSEQ multiplex PCR, yet TCRdb's version contains in-frame clones alone and is incomplete. The sample records 110,000 or so clones, approximately 89% being singletons. Points on this clone: Its target is unknown.

Per the germline V gene, CDR1 is SNHLY and CDR2 is FYNNEI. Trimming stripped 6 bases from V and 1 base from J, with 10 bases between. This CDR3 is 13 amino acids long. General study findings and limits: Epitopes outside B.1.351 and B.1.1.7 mutated regions reportedly drew nearly half of spike TCRs. Researchers report vaccine-associated CD4 TCRs spanning spike, with dominance at 160-218 and 743-854. Spike-specific TCR repertoires showed rising breadth and depth after two AZD1222 doses.

The sample here was peripheral blood, taken on day 0 of MenACWY control vaccination. This clonotype originated in an adult in good health. The chain employs TRBV2 and TRBJ2-7; D possibly matches TRBD1 or TRBD2 (5 bases each). CDR3 residues: CASRRDGSYEQYF. CDR3 in DNA: TGTGCCAGCAGACGGGACGGGTCCTACGAGCAGTACTTC. Complete variable domain (other parts from reference TRBV2 and TRBJ2-7): EPEVTQTPSHQVTQMGQEVILRCVPISNHLYFYWYRQILGQKVEFLVSFYNNEISEKSEIFDDQFSVERPDGSNFTLKIRSTKLEDSAMYFCASRRDGSYEQYFGPGTRLTVT.